The 25 T cell receptor beta chains given below trace back to one sample, sequenced in a study of T cells in localized non-small cell lung cancer (dated by TCRdb to between 2020 and 2021). The library was prepared using the immunoSEQ multiplex PCR assay. Entries here come from immuneACCESS through TCRdb and include only in-frame sequences with V and J called. Some clones fail to appear in such tables; in the studies checked, an unresolved V gene covers under half of the shortfall, and the cause of the remainder is unknown. Within this sample are roughly 77,000 clones, with 85% to 90% of them counted one time only. The ten biggest clones cover more than 20% of the sample. Sequenced material: peripheral blood, taken before any cancer treatment. The origin of the receptors is a woman aged 35-75 years with stage I squamous cell lung carcinoma.

This rearrangement joins TRBV6-5 to TRBJ2-1; 7 nucleotides line up with TRBD1. CDR1 is MNHEY, CDR2 SVGAGI, per germline. The CDR3 contains 15 residues. The V gene end was trimmed by 2 bases and the J gene end by 0 bases; junction bases not matched to a gene: 1. The CDR3 loop reads CASSYGTVSYNEQFF. The CDR3 DNA reads TGTGCCAGCAGTTACGGGACAGTCTCCTACAATGAGCAGTTCTTC.

The V gene is TRBV7-9, the J gene TRBJ1-4; 11 positions match TRBD1. The CDR3 has 16 amino acids. CDR1 and CDR2 from the germline V gene are SEHNR and FQNEAQ (reference sequence). J lost 7 bases, V lost 5 bases, and 9 bases had no gene match. DNA of the CDR3: TGTGCCAGCAGCACCGGGACAGGGGGTTATTTTGAAAAACTGTTTTTT. It translates to CASSTGTGGYFEKLFF.

J is TRBJ2-6 and V is TRBV9, with 8 bases fitting TRBD1. Looked up from germline, CDR1 is SGDLS and CDR2 is YYNGEE. The V gene end was trimmed by 4 bases and the J gene end by 13 bases; junction bases not matched to a gene: 7. CDR3 length equals 13 residues. The CDR3 nucleotides read TGTGCCAGCAGCCAGGGGGACAGGAAAGTCCTGACTTTC. This codes for CASSQGDRKVLTF. Complete variable domain (other parts from reference TRBV9 and TRBJ2-6): DSGVTQTPKHLITATGQRVTLRCSPRSGDLSVYWYQQSLDQGLQFLIQYYNGEERAKGNILERFSAQQFPDLHSELNLSSLELGDSALYFCASSQGDRKVLTFGAGSRLTVL.

The J gene is TRBJ1-5, the V gene TRBV18, with D possibly matching TRBD1 (5 bases). V lost 4 bases and J 3 bases, leaving 7 bases between the germline ends. Germline V gives CDR1 KGHSH, CDR2 LQKENI. This CDR3 comprises 13 residues. The CDR3 sequence is CASSQDNNQPQHF. CDR3 sequence (DNA): TGTGCCAGCTCACAGGACAACAATCAGCCCCAGCATTTT.

The gene calls are TRBV6-1 and TRBJ2-3; D might be TRBD1 or TRBD2, each matching 5 bases. V was clipped by 4 bases and J by 2 bases, with 13 bases between them. The CDR3 totals 15 residues. Germline-derived CDR1 and CDR2 are MNHNS and SASEGT. The CDR3 loop is CASSGLGPLTDTQYF. The CDR3 nucleotides read TGTGCCAGCAGTGGATTGGGACCGCTCACAGATACGCAGTATTTT.

The V and J genes are TRBV5-6 and TRBJ1-1; TRBD1 matches 10 bases. This CDR3 is 14 amino acids long. V was clipped by 4 bases and J by 4 bases; unmatched bases: 4. Looked up from germline, CDR1 is SGHDT and CDR2 is YYEEEE. The CDR3 loop reads CASSLGQGVTEAFF. CDR3 DNA: TGTGCCAGCAGCCTTGGACAGGGGGTCACTGAAGCTTTCTTT. The full variable domain, in which reference TRBV5-6 and TRBJ1-1 provide the parts outside the CDR3, is DAGVTQSPTHLIKTRGQQVTLRCSPKSGHDTVSWYQQALGQGPQFIFQYYEEEERQRGNFPDRFSGHQFPNYSSELNVNALLLGDSALYLCASSLGQGVTEAFFGQGTRLTVV.

This clone appeared a few times. V usage is TRBV28 and J usage is TRBJ2-1; D unclear. Germline CDR1 is MDHEN and CDR2 is SYDVKM. This CDR3 comprises 14 residues. V gave up 2 bases and J gave up 6 bases, with 11 bases separating them. CDR3 region: CASSLTLPLNEQFF. The CDR3 DNA reads TGTGCCAGCAGTTTAACGCTCCCGCTCAATGAGCAGTTCTTC.

V and J are TRBV6-5 and TRBJ1-1, with D perhaps matching TRBD1 (6 bases). Trimming took off 6 bases at V and 0 bases at J, with 14 bases between the two ends. CDR3 length: 15 residues. Germline lookup yields CDR1 MNHEY and CDR2 SVGAGI. The CDR3 reads CASRADSIMNTEAFF. For the CDR3, the DNA is TGTGCCAGCAGGGCGGACAGCATAATGAACACTGAAGCTTTCTTT.

This clone has more than one count but fewer than ten. J is TRBJ1-4 and V is TRBV27, with D possibly being TRBD1 (6 bases). CDR1 and CDR2 (germline): MNHEY, SMNVEV (reference sequence). CDR3 length equals 11 residues. Trimming took 7 bases from V and 11 from J, leaving 11 bases between them. The CDR3 region is CASIGQGKLFF. The CDR3 nucleotides read TGTGCCAGCATTGGTCAGGGGAAACTGTTTTTT.

In DNA form, the CDR3 reads TGTGCCAGCAGCTTACGGGGCATGGGGAGGTCTGGGGCCAACGTCCTGACTTTC. Encoded protein: CASSLRGMGRSGANVLTF. The V gene is TRBV7-9, the J gene TRBJ2-6, with D perhaps matching TRBD2 (6 bases). V lost 2 bases, J lost 1 base, and 15 bases lay in between. Germline CDR1 and CDR2: SEHNR and FQNEAQ (reference sequence). This CDR3 region has 18 residues.

This clone turned up a few times. The CDR3 loop is CAWSVQAGTTDTQYF. The DNA for the CDR3 is TGTGCCTGGAGTGTACAAGCGGGGACCACAGATACGCAGTATTTT. The chain joins TRBV30 to TRBJ2-3; 7 nucleotides line up with TRBD2. The CDR3 runs 15 residues. Germline loops: CDR1 GTSNPN, CDR2 SVGIG (reference sequence). V lost 0 bases to trimming and J lost 2 bases; unmatched junction nucleotides: 5.

The rearrangement links TRBV5-1 to TRBJ1-2; 8 bases match TRBD1. The CDR3 is 14 residues long. Per the germline V gene, CDR1 is SGHRS and CDR2 is YFSETQ. J gave up 5 bases and V 3 bases, and 6 bases lay outside the gene matches. The CDR3 coding sequence is TGCGCCAGCAGCTCCGGACAGGGATTATATGGCTACACCTTC. It codes for CASSSGQGLYGYTF.

This chain links TRBV23-1 with TRBJ2-7; 12 nucleotides line up with TRBD1. TRBV23-1 is treated as an ORF (open reading frame) with a function not yet certain. The length of the CDR3 is 19 residues. V shed 0 bases, J shed 1 base, and the junction held 10 bases outside the gene matches. This chain's CDR3 is CASSQSEGQGAWKSYEQYF. The CDR3 DNA reads TGCGCCAGCAGTCAATCAGAGGGACAGGGGGCGTGGAAGTCCTACGAGCAGTACTTC.

The chain combines TRBV9 with TRBJ1-1; 9 bases map to TRBD1. In germline, CDR1 is SGDLS, CDR2 YYNGEE. The trim removed 0 bases at V and 5 bases at J, leaving 2 bases unmatched. This CDR3 contains 14 residues. CDR3 sequence reads: CASSVVGTGTEAFF. The CDR3 DNA is TGTGCCAGCAGCGTAGTCGGGACAGGGACTGAAGCTTTCTTT. The entire variable domain, with the rest obtained from reference TRBV9 and TRBJ1-1, is as follows: DSGVTQTPKHLITATGQRVTLRCSPRSGDLSVYWYQQSLDQGLQFLIQYYNGEERAKGNILERFSAQQFPDLHSELNLSSLELGDSALYFCASSVVGTGTEAFFGQGTRLTVV.

The chain employs TRBV30 and TRBJ1-5, with TRBD1 identical over 11 bases. Trimming took 3 bases from V and 4 from J; bases not matched to a gene: 2. Germline assignment: CDR1 GTSNPN and CDR2 SVGIG (reference sequence). CDR3 length equals 14 residues. CDR3 amino acids: CAWRGQGENQPQHF. In nucleotides, the CDR3 is TGTGCCTGGAGGGGACAGGGGGAGAATCAGCCCCAGCATTTT.

V usage is TRBV4-2 and J usage is TRBJ2-3; the match to TRBD2 covers 11 bases. Trimming at V came to 4 bases and at J to 1 base, leaving 4 bases not matched to a gene. This CDR3 region has 16 residues. The V gene's germline CDR1 is LGHNA and CDR2 YNFKEQ. This chain's CDR3 is CASSPKTSGGTDTQYF. The CDR3 region has the DNA TGTGCCAGCAGCCCCAAGACTAGCGGGGGCACAGATACGCAGTATTTT.

This clone was detected a few times. J is TRBJ1-4 and V is TRBV5-1, with 8 nucleotides matching TRBD1. The length of the CDR3 is 17 residues. Losses at the gene ends were 5 bases for V and 4 bases for J; bases not matched to a gene: 13. CDR1 is SGHRS and CDR2 is YFSETQ in the germline V gene. In DNA, the CDR3 is TGCGCCAGCAGTCCGCAAGGACAGGGTCTCGGTAATGAAAAACTGTTTTTT. It encodes CASSPQGQGLGNEKLFF. The full variable domain, rest sourced from reference TRBV5-1 and TRBJ1-4, is KAGVTQTPRYLIKTRGQQVTLSCSPISGHRSVSWYQQTPGQGLQFLFEYFSETQRNKGNFPGRFSGRQFSNSRSEMNVSTLELGDSALYLCASSPQGQGLGNEKLFFGSGTQLSVL.

The chain carries TRBV9 and TRBJ1-4, with D hard to call. Germline values: CDR1 SGDLS, CDR2 YYNGEE. Trimming took off 0 bases at V and 5 bases at J, with 11 bases between the two ends. The CDR3 has 15 amino acids. Written as DNA, the CDR3 is TGTGCCAGCAGCGTAGATGGGGTTTTGAATGAAAAACTGTTTTTT. Encoded protein: CASSVDGVLNEKLFF. Filled out from reference TRBV9 and TRBJ1-4, the complete variable domain reads DSGVTQTPKHLITATGQRVTLRCSPRSGDLSVYWYQQSLDQGLQFLIQYYNGEERAKGNILERFSAQQFPDLHSELNLSSLELGDSALYFCASSVDGVLNEKLFFGSGTQLSVL.

The chain combines TRBV5-1 with TRBJ1-5; D is possibly TRBD1 (5 bases). The CDR3 spans 14 residues. The germline V and J ends were trimmed by 5 bases and 7 bases, with 16 bases remaining between them. Germline loops: CDR1 SGHRS, CDR2 YFSETQ. In DNA, the CDR3 is TGCGCCAGCAGACCCGACAGTGTCCGCCAGCCCCAGCATTTT. It is translated as CASRPDSVRQPQHF.

The rearrangement links TRBV7-9 to TRBJ2-1; D may be TRBD1 or TRBD2 (5 bases each). Trimming removed 2 bases at V and 0 bases at J, with 17 bases between. Germline V gives CDR1 SEHNR, CDR2 FQNEAQ (reference sequence). The CDR3 totals 18 residues. DNA for the CDR3: TGTGCCAGCAGCTTAAGGGGCATAGCGACGGCCTCCTACAATGAGCAGTTCTTC. Amino acids: CASSLRGIATASYNEQFF.

The rearrangement joins TRBV19 to TRBJ1-1, with no clear D. Trimming pared 5 bases from V and 7 bases from J, leaving 14 bases between. Germline V gene data show CDR1 as LNHDA and CDR2 as SQIVND (reference sequence). CDR3 length equals 13 residues. The CDR3 here is CASSFSNDFEAFF. DNA of the CDR3: TGTGCCAGTAGTTTCTCGAACGACTTTGAAGCTTTCTTT.

The V and J genes are TRBV19 and TRBJ2-5; D possibly uses TRBD1 or TRBD2 (5 bases each). V was trimmed by 3 bases and J by 5 bases, leaving 16 bases between them. The CDR3 extends over 15 amino acids. CDR1 is LNHDA, CDR2 SQIVND, per germline (reference sequence). CDR3 protein: CASSISGTPGETQYF. In DNA form, the CDR3 reads TGTGCCAGTAGTATCTCCGGGACCCCCGGGGAGACCCAGTACTTC.

V is TRBV29-1 and J is TRBJ1-2; 10 bases map to TRBD1. Germline-derived CDR1 and CDR2 are SQVTM and ANQGSEA. The V gene end was trimmed by 4 bases and the J gene end by 8 bases; junction bases not matched to a gene: 10. The CDR3 runs to 14 residues. The CDR3 nucleotides read TGCAGCGTTGCCCGAAATGGACAGGGGGAAGGCTACACCTTC. This encodes CSVARNGQGEGYTF.

This clone was counted only a few times. The chain uses TRBV5-1 and TRBJ2-7; TRBD1 agrees at 8 bases. This CDR3 is built from 14 residues. Germline V gene sequence: CDR1 SGHRS, CDR2 YFSETQ. J lost 4 bases, V lost 2 bases, and 5 bases had no gene match. DNA for the CDR3: TGCGCCAGCAGCTTTGGACAGGGTTTATACGAGCAGTACTTC. It yields the protein CASSFGQGLYEQYF.

This chain joins TRBV15 and TRBJ2-1; D is possibly TRBD2 (6 bases). From germline, CDR1 is LNHNV and CDR2 YYDKDF (reference sequence). This CDR3 has 14 residues. Trimming shortened V by 0 bases and J by 8 bases, and 11 bases separated the two germline ends. The CDR3 DNA is TGTGCCACCAGCAGAGATGAAGCGGGTGATGAGCAGTTCTTC. This codes for CATSRDEAGDEQFF.